This TCR beta chain was sequenced for a study of cytomegalovirus exposure and HLA in healthy donors. Study results and caveats: Earlier results showed most TCR beta V segments being productive about 87% or about 30% of the time.

A word on this clone: Its antigen remains unidentified.

This CDR3 is built from 16 residues. The V segment lost 4 bases and the J segment 1 base; nucleotides outside the gene matches: 9. CDR1 and CDR2 from the germline V gene are MDHEN and SYDVKM. A multiplex PCR was run with 60 Vbeta primers and 13 Jbeta primers. Clones were read by immunoSEQ multiplex PCR, and TCRdb kept only the in-frame ones, dropping some. The repertoire includes a few hundred thousand clones, roughly four fifths of them detected once, and roughly 7.4% sits in the top ten. The receptor comes from a woman in her sixties in good health and CMV-seropositive. J is TRBJ1-1 and V is TRBV28, with TRBD1 matching 7 bases. Sequenced material: PBMCs. The CDR3 DNA reads TGTGCCAGCAGTTCCTGGACAGGTGGGGGGAACACTGAAGCTTTCTTT. This translates into CASSSWTGGGNTEAFF.